Following are 18 T cell receptor beta chains from one sample sequenced in a study of shared clonotypes between healthy human individuals. Method: immunoSEQ multiplex PCR; TCRdb's copy keeps in-frame clones and lacks some. The sample lists some 2,400,000 clones, around 95% occurring once. What was sequenced was naive CD4+ T cells sorted from blood. Subset meaning: CD45RA+ positively selected. These receptors were obtained from a man in his late teens or twenties in good health.

The chain has TRBV18 and TRBJ1-2; tentatively, D is TRBD1 (5 bases). The CDR3 totals 16 residues. Trimming took off 6 bases at V and 4 bases at J, with 21 bases between the two ends. Germline CDR1 reads KGHSH; CDR2 reads LQKENI. The CDR3 nucleotides read TGTGCCAGCTCCCTAAGAGGGGAGCTTACTCTCTATGGCTACACCTTC. The encoded protein is CASSLRGELTLYGYTF.

The V gene is TRBV2, the J gene TRBJ1-6; weak D call: TRBD1 (5 bases). The CDR3 totals 14 residues. Trimming removed 0 bases from V and 18 bases from J, with 18 bases in between. Germline CDR1 SNHLY, CDR2 FYNNEI. In DNA form, the CDR3 reads TGTGCCAGCAGTGAAGCCCCTATTGGGATCGGGACCCACTTT. Its protein product is CASSEAPIGIGTHF.

This rearrangement joins TRBV28 to TRBJ2-7; unclear D gene. Germline values: CDR1 MDHEN, CDR2 SYDVKM. The CDR3 consists of 13 residues. Deletions cut 2 bases from V and 4 bases from J, with 9 bases between. CDR3 sequence: CASSLKFAYEQYF. The CDR3 region has the DNA TGTGCCAGCAGTTTAAAGTTCGCTTACGAGCAGTACTTC.

Here the CDR3 reads CATSRYRTGAVAEAFF. CDR3 in DNA: TGTGCCACCAGCAGATACCGGACGGGCGCCGTGGCTGAAGCTTTCTTT. The chain combines TRBV15 with TRBJ1-1, with D hard to call. V lost 2 bases to trimming and J lost 6 bases, with 19 bases between them. Germline-derived CDR1 and CDR2 are LNHNV and YYDKDF (reference sequence). The CDR3 consists of 16 residues.

The rearrangement uses TRBV7-2 and TRBJ2-3; D gene unclear. The CDR3 is 16 amino acids. Germline loops: CDR1 SGHTA, CDR2 FQGNSA. The V end was cut by 2 bases, the J end by 4 bases, with 16 bases between. The CDR3 region is CASSLLGGLFADTQYF. Here the CDR3 DNA reads TGTGCCAGCAGCTTATTGGGTGGCCTGTTCGCAGATACGCAGTATTTT. Full variable domain (remainder filled in from reference TRBV7-2 and TRBJ2-3): GAGVSQSPSNKVTEKGKDVELRCDPISGHTALYWYRQSLGQGLEFLIYFQGNSAPDKSGLPSDRFSAERTGGSVSTLTIQRTQQEDSAVYLCASSLLGGLFADTQYFGPGTRLTVL.

The chain employs TRBV27 and TRBJ2-1; D not resolved. Trimming stripped 6 bases from V and 2 bases from J, with 14 bases between. The CDR3 runs 15 residues. Germline V gives CDR1 MNHEY, CDR2 SMNVEV (reference sequence). The CDR3 is CASSDGLVTYNEQFF. The DNA for the CDR3 is TGTGCCAGCAGCGACGGGCTGGTTACCTACAATGAGCAGTTCTTC.

Note on this clone: This specimen includes other DNA sequences encoding the same CDR3. The V and J genes are TRBV11-2 and TRBJ2-2; D not certain. The germline V gene encodes CDR1 SGHAT and CDR2 FQNNGV. The CDR3 sequence is 12 residues long. The V end lost 3 bases, the J end lost 7 bases, and 6 bases lay between the germline ends. CDR3 amino acids: CASSLASGELFF. In nucleotides, the CDR3 is TGTGCCAGCAGCTTGGCGAGCGGGGAGCTGTTTTTT.

The chain recombines TRBV6-1 with TRBJ1-2, with D possibly being TRBD1 (6 bases). The germline CDR1 and CDR2 sequences are MNHNS and SASEGT. CDR3 length equals 13 residues. V lost 8 bases, J lost 2 bases, and 12 bases lay in between. The CDR3 DNA follows: TGTGCCAGCGCTACAGGGCCCAACTATGGCTACACCTTC. It is translated as CASATGPNYGYTF.

The chain couples TRBV2 to TRBJ2-1; 8 bases match TRBD1. Germline CDR1 and CDR2: SNHLY and FYNNEI. V shed 4 bases and J 7 bases; nucleotides not matched to a gene: 9. The CDR3 is made up of 15 amino acids. The CDR3 DNA follows: TGTGCCAGCAGTGTAAGGACAGGGCTGGGGAATGAGCAGTTCTTC. Amino acid sequence: CASSVRTGLGNEQFF. Full variable domain (missing parts from reference TRBV2 and TRBJ2-1): EPEVTQTPSHQVTQMGQEVILRCVPISNHLYFYWYRQILGQKVEFLVSFYNNEISEKSEIFDDQFSVERPDGSNFTLKIRSTKLEDSAMYFCASSVRTGLGNEQFFGPGTRLTVL.

With respect to this clone: Other nucleotide sequences from this sample produce the same CDR3. CDR3 DNA sequence: TGTGCCATCAGTAGACAGGGAGACACAGATACGCAGTATTTT. Encoded protein: CAISRQGDTDTQYF. The chain combines TRBV10-3 with TRBJ2-3; 7 nucleotides line up with TRBD1. V shed 5 bases and J 2 bases; nucleotides not matched to a gene: 4. The CDR3 runs to 14 residues. Germline V CDR1 and CDR2: ENHRY, SYGVKD.

The chain carries TRBV5-6 and TRBJ1-2; D is undetermined. This CDR3 spans 13 amino acids. Deletions cut 0 bases from V and 6 bases from J, with 9 bases between. The germline CDR1 and CDR2 sequences are SGHDT and YYEEEE. CDR3 amino acids: CASSLGAKDGYTF. DNA for the CDR3: TGTGCCAGCAGCTTGGGTGCTAAGGATGGCTACACCTTC.

Points on this clone: Other DNA sequences from this sample encode an identical CDR3 as well. V gene TRBV5-1 combines with J gene TRBJ2-5; tentative D call: TRBD2 (6 bases). The CDR3 extends over 15 amino acids. Deletions cut 0 bases from V and 4 bases from J, with 13 bases between. In germline, CDR1 is SGHRS, CDR2 YFSETQ. CDR3 in amino acids: CASSLASSGGETQYF. CDR3 nucleotide sequence: TGCGCCAGCAGCTTGGCCTCTTCCGGGGGAGAGACCCAGTACTTC.

The gene calls are TRBV5-1 and TRBJ2-7; D may be TRBD2 (6 bases). CDR1 is SGHRS, CDR2 YFSETQ, per germline. This CDR3 has 13 residues. Trimming cost V 0 bases and J 6 bases, with 10 bases left between them. The CDR3 protein is CASSLVGEAEQYF. DNA of the CDR3: TGCGCCAGCAGCTTGGTAGGGGAGGCCGAGCAGTACTTC.

The chain combines TRBV5-1 with TRBJ2-7, with TRBD2 matching 7 bases. This CDR3 comprises 12 residues. After removal of 4 bases from V and 2 bases from J, the junction contained 0 bases not matched to a gene. Per germline, CDR1 SGHRS and CDR2 YFSETQ. The CDR3 protein is CASSAGAYEQYF. CDR3 nucleotides: TGCGCCAGCAGCGCGGGGGCCTACGAGCAGTACTTC.

For this clone: One junction end does not reproduce the germline sequence, and a read error may be involved. The same CDR3 is also encoded by other DNA sequences in this sample. The chain links TRBV27 to TRBJ2-7; D possibly corresponds to TRBD1 (7 bases). Germline V gives CDR1 MNHEY, CDR2 SMNVEV (reference sequence). The CDR3 contains 14 residues. The CDR3 sequence is CASSLQGGMYEQYF. The CDR3 nucleotides are TGCGCCAGCAGTCTGCAGGGGGGAATGTACGAGCAGTACTTC.

The gene calls are TRBV9 and TRBJ1-5; D perhaps matches TRBD1 (5 bases). With 3 bases removed from V and 7 bases from J, the gap between germline ends came to 14 bases. The CDR3 spans 14 residues. CDR1 and CDR2 from the germline V gene are SGDLS and YYNGEE. The CDR3 DNA reads TGTGCCAGCAGCGCCCAGGGAAATACGCAGCCCCAGCATTTT. Translated: CASSAQGNTQPQHF.

This clone was detected only once. CDR3 sequence (DNA): TGTGCCAGCGACGGCGGGGGGGCCGAAGATACGCAGTATTTT. It translates to CASDGGGAEDTQYF. The chain combines TRBV9 with TRBJ2-3; TRBD2 aligns across 9 bases. CDR3 length: 14 amino acids. V was clipped by 7 bases and J by 5 bases; unmatched bases: 8. Germline V gene data show CDR1 as SGDLS and CDR2 as YYNGEE.

The genes are TRBV10-1 and TRBJ2-7; 10 bases map to TRBD1. The germline CDR1 and CDR2 sequences are WNHNN and SYGVQD (reference sequence). The CDR3 is 14 residues long. The junction had 4 bases not matched to a gene; V was cut back by 2 bases and J by 6 bases. In DNA, the CDR3 is TGCGCCAGCAGTGAGGGGACAGGGGTCGGCGAGCAGTACTTC. Translated: CASSEGTGVGEQYF.